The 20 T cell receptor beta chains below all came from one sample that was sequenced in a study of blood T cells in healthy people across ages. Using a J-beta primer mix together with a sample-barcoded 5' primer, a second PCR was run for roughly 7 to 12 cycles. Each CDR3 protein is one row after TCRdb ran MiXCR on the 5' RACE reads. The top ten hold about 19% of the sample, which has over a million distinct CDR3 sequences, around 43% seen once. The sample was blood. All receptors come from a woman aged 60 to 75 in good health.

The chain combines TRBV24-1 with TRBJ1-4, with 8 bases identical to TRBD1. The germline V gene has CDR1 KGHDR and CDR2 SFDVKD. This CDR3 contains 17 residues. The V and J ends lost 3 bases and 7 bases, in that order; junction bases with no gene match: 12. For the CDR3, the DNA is TGTGCCACCAGTGATCCCGGGACAGGAAACCAGGGTGAAAAACTGTTTTTT. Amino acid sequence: CATSDPGTGNQGEKLFF.

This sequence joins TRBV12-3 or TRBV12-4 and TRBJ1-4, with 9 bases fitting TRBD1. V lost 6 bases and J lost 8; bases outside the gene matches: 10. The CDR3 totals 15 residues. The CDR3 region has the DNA TGTGCCAGCAGCCCACAGGACAGGGGTAGGGAAAAACTGTTTTTT. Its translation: CASSPQDRGREKLFF.

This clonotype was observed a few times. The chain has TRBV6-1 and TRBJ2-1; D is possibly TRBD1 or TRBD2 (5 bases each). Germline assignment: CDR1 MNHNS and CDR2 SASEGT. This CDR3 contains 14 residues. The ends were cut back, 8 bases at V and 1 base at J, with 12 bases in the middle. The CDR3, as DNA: TGTGCCAGCGGACCCTGGGGGTCCTACAATGAGCAGTTCTTC. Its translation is CASGPWGSYNEQFF.

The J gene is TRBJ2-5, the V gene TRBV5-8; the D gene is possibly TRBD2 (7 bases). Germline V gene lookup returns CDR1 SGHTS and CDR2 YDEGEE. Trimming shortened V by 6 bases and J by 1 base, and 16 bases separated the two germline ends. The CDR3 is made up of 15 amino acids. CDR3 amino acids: CASTNAGDTQETQYF. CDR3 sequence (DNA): TGTGCCAGCACCAACGCGGGGGACACCCAAGAGACCCAGTACTTC. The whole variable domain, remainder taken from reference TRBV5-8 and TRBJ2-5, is EAGVTQSPTHLIKTRGQQATLRCSPISGHTSVYWYQQALGLGLQFLLWYDEGEERNRGNFPPRFSGRQFPNYSSELNVNALELEDSALYLCASTNAGDTQETQYFGPGTRLLVL.

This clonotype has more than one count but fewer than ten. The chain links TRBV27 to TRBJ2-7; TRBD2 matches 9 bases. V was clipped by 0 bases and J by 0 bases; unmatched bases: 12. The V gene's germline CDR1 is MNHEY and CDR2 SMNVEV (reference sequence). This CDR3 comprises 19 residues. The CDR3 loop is CASSLSRPSGIGSSYEQYF. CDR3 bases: TGTGCCAGCAGTTTATCGAGGCCTAGCGGGATCGGAAGCTCCTACGAGCAGTACTTC.

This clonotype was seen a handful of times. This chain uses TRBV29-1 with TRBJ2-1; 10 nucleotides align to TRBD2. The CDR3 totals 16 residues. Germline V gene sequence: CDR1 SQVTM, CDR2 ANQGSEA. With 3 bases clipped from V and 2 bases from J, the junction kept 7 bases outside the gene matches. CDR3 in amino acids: CSVDFSGTSAYNEQFF. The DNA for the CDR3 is TGCAGCGTTGATTTCTCCGGGACTAGCGCCTACAATGAGCAGTTCTTC.

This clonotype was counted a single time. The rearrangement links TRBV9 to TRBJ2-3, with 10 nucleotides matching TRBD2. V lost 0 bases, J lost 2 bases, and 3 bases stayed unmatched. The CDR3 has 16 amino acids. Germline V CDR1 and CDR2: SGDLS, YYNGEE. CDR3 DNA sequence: TGTGCCAGCAGCGTAGGGACTAGCGGAAACACAGATACGCAGTATTTT. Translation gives CASSVGTSGNTDTQYF.

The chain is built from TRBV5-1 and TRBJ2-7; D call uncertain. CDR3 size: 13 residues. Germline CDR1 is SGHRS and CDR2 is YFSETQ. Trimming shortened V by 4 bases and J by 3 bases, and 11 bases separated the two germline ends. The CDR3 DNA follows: TGCGCCAGCAGCCTAGGACGGTTCTACGAGCAGTACTTC. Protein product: CASSLGRFYEQYF.

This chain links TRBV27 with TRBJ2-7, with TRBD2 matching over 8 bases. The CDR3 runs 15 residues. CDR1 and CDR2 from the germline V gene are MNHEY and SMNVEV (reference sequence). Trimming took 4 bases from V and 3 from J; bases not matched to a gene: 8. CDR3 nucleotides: TGTGCCAGCAGTTCCCCCCGGGAGGGGTTCTACGAGCAGTACTTC. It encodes CASSSPREGFYEQYF.

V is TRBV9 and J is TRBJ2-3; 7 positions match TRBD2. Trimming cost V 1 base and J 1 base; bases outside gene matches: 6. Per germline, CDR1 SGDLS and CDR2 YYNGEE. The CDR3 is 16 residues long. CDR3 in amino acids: CASSVSGTIGTDTQYF. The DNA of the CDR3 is TGTGCCAGCAGCGTATCCGGGACTATAGGCACAGATACGCAGTATTTT.

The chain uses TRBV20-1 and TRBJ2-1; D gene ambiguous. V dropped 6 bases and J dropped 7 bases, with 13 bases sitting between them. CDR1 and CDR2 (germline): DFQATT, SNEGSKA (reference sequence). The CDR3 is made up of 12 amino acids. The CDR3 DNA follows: TGCAGTGCCTATCCGGGTTTGAATGAGCAGTTCTTC. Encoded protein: CSAYPGLNEQFF.

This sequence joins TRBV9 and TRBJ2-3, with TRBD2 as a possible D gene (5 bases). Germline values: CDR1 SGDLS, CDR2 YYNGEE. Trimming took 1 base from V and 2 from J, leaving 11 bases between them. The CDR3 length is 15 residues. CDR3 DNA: TGTGCCAGCAGCGTAAATGTCGGGGTCACAGATACGCAGTATTTT. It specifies CASSVNVGVTDTQYF.

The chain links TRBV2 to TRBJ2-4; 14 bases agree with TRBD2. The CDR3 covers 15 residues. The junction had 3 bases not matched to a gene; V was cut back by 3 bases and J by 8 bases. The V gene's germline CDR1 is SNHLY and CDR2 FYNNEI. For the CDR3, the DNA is TGTGCCAGCAGTGATCGGGGACTAGCGGGGGACATTCAGTACTTC. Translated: CASSDRGLAGDIQYF.

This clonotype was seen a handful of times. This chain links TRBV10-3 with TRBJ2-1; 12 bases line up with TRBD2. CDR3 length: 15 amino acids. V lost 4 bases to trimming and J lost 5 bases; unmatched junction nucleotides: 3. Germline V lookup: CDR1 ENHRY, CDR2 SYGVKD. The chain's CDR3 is CAISGGLAGNNEQFF. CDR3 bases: TGTGCCATCAGTGGCGGACTAGCGGGAAACAATGAGCAGTTCTTC.

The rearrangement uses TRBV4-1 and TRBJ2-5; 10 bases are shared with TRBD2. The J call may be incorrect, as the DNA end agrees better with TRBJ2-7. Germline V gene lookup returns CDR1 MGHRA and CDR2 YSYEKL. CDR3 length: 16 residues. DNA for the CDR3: TGCGCCAGCAGCCAAGCTCCGCTAGCGGGAGTCTTCGAGCAGTACTTC. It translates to CASSQAPLAGVFEQYF.

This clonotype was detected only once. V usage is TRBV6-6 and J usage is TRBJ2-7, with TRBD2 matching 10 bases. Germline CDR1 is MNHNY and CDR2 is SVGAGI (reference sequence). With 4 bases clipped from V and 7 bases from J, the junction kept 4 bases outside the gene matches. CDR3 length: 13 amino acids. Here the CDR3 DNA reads TGTGCCAGCAGTTCCTTGACTAGCGGGGAGCAGTACTTC. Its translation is CASSSLTSGEQYF.

Here the CDR3 DNA reads TGTGCCAGCAGCGTCACCACAGGTGGCAACGAGCAGTACTTC. Its translation: CASSVTTGGNEQYF. The gene calls are TRBV9 and TRBJ2-7, with a possible D match to TRBD1 (5 bases). Trimming removed 2 bases from V and 5 bases from J, with 14 bases in between. The CDR3 covers 14 residues. The germline gives CDR1 SGDLS, CDR2 YYNGEE.

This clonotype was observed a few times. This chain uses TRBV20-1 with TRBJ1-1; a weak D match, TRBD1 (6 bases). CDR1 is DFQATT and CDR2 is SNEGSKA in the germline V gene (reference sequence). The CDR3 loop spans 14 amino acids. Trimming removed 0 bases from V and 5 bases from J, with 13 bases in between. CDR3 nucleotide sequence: TGCAGTGCTAGAGATGATCGGGGGGCGACTGAAGCTTTCTTT. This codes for CSARDDRGATEAFF.

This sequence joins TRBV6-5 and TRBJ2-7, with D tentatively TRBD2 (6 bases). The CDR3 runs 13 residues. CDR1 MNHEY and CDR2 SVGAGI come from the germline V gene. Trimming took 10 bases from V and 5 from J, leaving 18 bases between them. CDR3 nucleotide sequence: TGTGCCACCCGGGCTAGCGCCTTCGACGAGCAGTACTTC. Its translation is CATRASAFDEQYF.

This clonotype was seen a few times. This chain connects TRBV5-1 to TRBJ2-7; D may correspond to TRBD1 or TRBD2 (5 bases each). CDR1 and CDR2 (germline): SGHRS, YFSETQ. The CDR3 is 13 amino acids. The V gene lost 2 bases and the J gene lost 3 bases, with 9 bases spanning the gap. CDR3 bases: TGCGCCAGCAGCTTCTGGGACGGCTACGAGCAGTACTTC. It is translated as CASSFWDGYEQYF.